This T cell receptor (beta chain) was observed in a study of blood T cell repertoires in COVID-19. Study context: Spain, Italy and the United States supplied samples that represented acute and convalescent COVID-19. PBMCs, B-cell-depleted T cells, or T cells provided the cDNA or gDNA that made up the material.

Only one count was recorded for this clone. The assay was immunoSEQ multiplex PCR, and TCRdb's table has in-frame clones only and misses some. Of approximately 81,000 clones listed, roughly four fifths are singletons. The junction had 4 bases not matched to a gene; V was cut back by 3 bases and J by 3 bases. This CDR3 is built from 14 residues. CDR1 and CDR2 from the germline V gene are SGDLS and YYNGEE. Specimen: peripheral blood. The sequence derives from a human donor in a cohort sampled during active COVID-19. J is TRBJ2-3 and V is TRBV9; 7 bases align to TRBD2. CDR3 protein: CASSAGLETDTQYF. DNA of the CDR3: TGTGCCAGCAGCGCCGGACTAGAAACAGATACGCAGTATTTT.